This T cell receptor (beta chain) was found in a study of beta chain features in type 1 diabetes. This CDR3 has 19 amino acids. Trimming took 1 base from V and 2 from J, leaving 20 bases between them. CDR1 is SGHTA and CDR2 is FQGNSA in the germline V gene. Sequenced material consisted of expressed TCRB transcripts (all of the isolated RNA was reverse transcribed). Libraries were prepared by immunoSEQ multiplex PCR; TCRdb keeps only in-frame clonotypes and omits some of them. The top ten clones hold about 0.02% of a sample with 860,000 or so clones, roughly 16% of them seen once. Only one count was recorded for this clone. The antigen is unknown. Findings of the study overall: Reduced insertions and increased deletions marked VDJ junctions in type 1 diabetes patients.

The sequencing input was naive CD4+ T cells from blood. The chain combines TRBV7-2 with TRBJ2-2; D not resolved. This TCR was sampled from a young woman in good health. The CDR3 DNA sequence: TGTGCCAGCAGCTTAGTAGCCAAAAGCCCCTTTATTAACACCGGGGAGCTGTTTTTT. Encoded protein: CASSLVAKSPFINTGELFF.